The 24 T cell receptor beta chains given below trace back to one sample, sequenced in a study of post-analysis software for immune sequencing data. These receptors lack a known antigen. TCR beta cDNA libraries included unique molecular identifiers. TCRdb used MiXCR to reprocess the PCR reads, holding one entry per CDR3 protein. In the table there are hundreds of thousands of distinct CDR3 sequences, roughly 30% of which are singletons. General study findings and limits: In patients, roughly five TRBV segments were more frequent than in controls, with TRBV5-6, TRBV5-1 and TRBV20-1 among them.

Specimen: blood. These receptors all come from a girl aged 10 to 17 with multiple sclerosis.

This clonotype was picked up a small number of times. The V call is TRBV28, the J call TRBJ1-6; D remains unclear. The CDR3 is 15 residues long. Germline assignment: CDR1 MDHEN and CDR2 SYDVKM. The V gene lost 2 bases and the J gene lost 8 bases, with 13 bases spanning the gap. CDR3 region: CASSLGDLSHSPLHF. Here the CDR3 DNA reads TGTGCCAGCAGTTTAGGAGACCTATCACATTCACCCCTCCACTTT.

The V and J genes are TRBV27 and TRBJ2-5; 8 bases are shared with TRBD2. The J call is uncertain, as TRBJ2-7 better fits the DNA end. The CDR3 runs 15 residues. Germline loops: CDR1 MNHEY, CDR2 SMNVEV (reference sequence). The CDR3 region has the DNA TGTGCCAGCATCCATACCCGGGCGGGAGGATACGAGCAGTACTTC. Amino acid sequence: CASIHTRAGGYEQYF.

The chain is built from TRBV29-1 and TRBJ2-3; no clear D gene. This CDR3 comprises 10 residues. The ends were cut back, 5 bases at V and 4 bases at J, with 4 bases in the middle. CDR1 and CDR2 (germline): SQVTM, ANQGSEA. The CDR3 sequence is CSVRADTQYF. The CDR3 DNA follows: TGCAGCGTTCGAGCAGATACGCAGTATTTT.

This clonotype was seen more than once but under ten times. This rearrangement joins TRBV4-3 to TRBJ2-1; D is possibly TRBD2 (5 bases). Germline CDR1 reads LGHNA; CDR2 reads YSLEER. The CDR3 runs 14 residues. V shed 5 bases and J shed 4 bases, with 12 bases lying between them. In nucleotides, the CDR3 is TGCGCCAGCAGCTACCAAGCGGAATACAATGAGCAGTTCTTC. This codes for CASSYQAEYNEQFF.

This chain uses TRBV5-1 with TRBJ2-4; D might be TRBD1 (5 bases). The CDR3 covers 16 residues. Germline values: CDR1 SGHRS, CDR2 YFSETQ. The V gene lost 0 bases and the J gene lost 7 bases, with 17 bases spanning the gap. DNA for the CDR3: TGCGCCAGCAGCTTGGAGGGCCAGGGCGATTGGAACATTCAGTACTTC. This translates into CASSLEGQGDWNIQYF.

This clonotype was observed a few times. J is TRBJ2-1 and V is TRBV20-1, with unresolved D. The J call may be faulty, since TRBJ2-7 better matches the DNA end. Germline assignment: CDR1 DFQATT and CDR2 SNEGSKA (reference sequence). The CDR3 extends over 16 amino acids. The CDR3, as DNA: TGCAGTGCTGTGGGCCACCAGCGAGAATCCTACAATGAGCAGTACTTC. It is translated as CSAVGHQRESYNEQYF.

The rearrangement links TRBV10-3 to TRBJ1-5; D is uncertain. V was trimmed by 6 bases and J by 2 bases, leaving 17 bases between them. CDR1 and CDR2 from the germline V gene are ENHRY and SYGVKD. This CDR3 has 16 amino acids. The CDR3 reads CAISTYRDSGNQPQHF. DNA for the CDR3: TGTGCCATCAGCACCTACAGAGATAGCGGCAATCAGCCCCAGCATTTT.

The chain is built from TRBV3-1 and TRBJ2-7; D uncertain. The V end was cut by 1 base, the J end by 3 bases, with 13 bases between. Germline V lookup: CDR1 LGHDT, CDR2 YNNKEL (reference sequence). This CDR3 is built from 15 residues. CDR3 sequence: CASSQGSEAFYEQYF. In DNA, the CDR3 is TGTGCCAGCAGCCAAGGCAGTGAGGCGTTCTACGAGCAGTACTTC.

This clonotype was counted ten times or more. V and J are TRBV6-4 and TRBJ2-3; D may be TRBD1 (6 bases). With 4 bases removed from V and 1 base from J, the gap between germline ends came to 6 bases. Germline values: CDR1 MRHNA, CDR2 SNTAGT. The CDR3 covers 13 residues. The CDR3: CASSAGGTDTQYF. The CDR3, as DNA: TGTGCCAGCAGTGCAGGGGGCACAGATACGCAGTATTTT.

Turning to this clonotype: A read error may explain this, as a much larger clone is one base away. The rearrangement uses TRBV29-1 and TRBJ2-6; D is undetermined. Per germline, CDR1 SQVTM and CDR2 ANQGSEA. V was cut by 3 bases and J by 2 bases, with 14 bases left in between. The CDR3 contains 16 residues. In DNA, the CDR3 is TGCAGCGTTGACCTCAATCCGGGCGCTGGGGCCAACGTCCTGACTTTC. Translating gives CSVDLNPGAGANVLTF. The entire variable domain, with the rest obtained from reference TRBV29-1 and TRBJ2-6, is as follows: SAVISQKPSRDICQRGTSLTIQCQVDSQVTMMFWYRQQPGQSLTLIATANQGSEATYESGFVIDKFPISRPNLTFSTLTVSNMSPEDSSIYLCSVDLNPGAGANVLTFGAGSRLTVL.

The genes are TRBV12-3 or TRBV12-4 and TRBJ2-1; 7 bases fit TRBD1. This CDR3 contains 16 residues. J lost 4 bases, V lost 5 bases, and 11 bases had no gene match. The DNA of the CDR3 is TGTGCCAGCAGTCCCAGAGGGGGCCCCCTTTACAATGAGCAGTTCTTC. As protein: CASSPRGGPLYNEQFF.

This clonotype was counted between two and nine times. The chain recombines TRBV6-5 with TRBJ1-6, with D uncertain. The V end lost 4 bases, the J end lost 4 bases, and 14 bases lay between the germline ends. Germline V gives CDR1 MNHEY, CDR2 SVGAGI. This CDR3 spans 16 amino acids. The CDR3 reads CASSWEGEVYNSPLHF. The CDR3 coding sequence is TGTGCCAGCAGTTGGGAGGGAGAGGTTTATAATTCACCCCTCCACTTT.

The chain has TRBV6-6 and TRBJ2-5; no clear D. This CDR3 is built from 15 residues. V was cut by 0 bases and J by 2 bases, with 10 bases left in between. Germline assignment: CDR1 MNHNY and CDR2 SVGAGI (reference sequence). CDR3: CASSYSIQRQETQYF. The CDR3 coding sequence is TGTGCCAGCAGTTACTCTATCCAAAGACAAGAGACCCAGTACTTC.

This clonotype was recorded only once. The chain links TRBV5-1 to TRBJ2-1; either TRBD1 or TRBD2 may fit D (6 bases each). The CDR3 covers 15 residues. Looked up from germline, CDR1 is SGHRS and CDR2 is YFSETQ. V lost 2 bases to trimming and J lost 3 bases, with 12 bases between them. The CDR3 nucleotides read TGCGCCAGCAGCTTTAATGGGGGGCTCTACAATGAGCAGTTCTTC. Translated, it gives CASSFNGGLYNEQFF.

This clonotype came up a few times. V gene TRBV6-6 combines with J gene TRBJ1-5; D not resolved. CDR3 length: 14 amino acids. V was shortened by 3 bases and J by 2 bases, with 8 bases between the two germline ends. Germline V lookup: CDR1 MNHNY, CDR2 SVGAGI (reference sequence). The CDR3 region has the DNA TGTGCCAGCAGTTATTTTTTCGGCAATCAGCCCCAGCATTTT. It codes for CASSYFFGNQPQHF.

The rearrangement links TRBV6-6 to TRBJ2-5; D is undetermined. The germline gives CDR1 MNHNY, CDR2 SVGAGI (reference sequence). V dropped 2 bases and J dropped 11 bases, with 12 bases sitting between them. The CDR3 has 12 amino acids. The CDR3 DNA reads as TGTGCCAGCAGTTACGTAGAGAATAAGCAGTACTTC. Its translation: CASSYVENKQYF.

This sequence joins TRBV7-2 and TRBJ2-1, with TRBD1 as a possible D gene (5 bases). The CDR3 runs to 15 residues. CDR1 and CDR2 from the germline V gene are SGHTA and FQGNSA. V was cut by 0 bases and J by 7 bases, with 13 bases left in between. The CDR3 DNA reads as TGTGCCAGCAGCTTAGCGATCTCCTACAGGAATGAGCAGTTCTTC. This encodes CASSLAISYRNEQFF.

The chain carries TRBV7-2 and TRBJ2-3; 7 nucleotides agree with TRBD1. The V segment lost 3 bases and the J segment 2 bases; nucleotides outside the gene matches: 8. Germline values: CDR1 SGHTA, CDR2 FQGNSA. This CDR3 is built from 16 residues. The CDR3 DNA sequence: TGTGCCAGCAGCTTTACAGGGGTTTGGCCCACAGATACGCAGTATTTT. This translates into CASSFTGVWPTDTQYF.

The rearrangement links TRBV6-5 to TRBJ2-7, with D possibly being TRBD2 (6 bases). This CDR3 is 15 amino acids long. Germline CDR1 reads MNHEY; CDR2 reads SVGAGI. Trimming left V 2 bases short and J 6 bases short, with 17 bases between. This CDR3 is CASSYDSGDGSEQYF. In DNA form, the CDR3 reads TGTGCCAGCAGTTACGACTCGGGGGACGGGTCCGAGCAGTACTTC.

The chain has TRBV6-5 and TRBJ1-1; D call uncertain. CDR3 length: 18 amino acids. The V gene lost 0 bases and the J gene lost 3 bases, with 20 bases spanning the gap. Germline loops: CDR1 MNHEY, CDR2 SVGAGI. In DNA form, the CDR3 reads TGTGCCAGCAGTTACTCTAGGTCGAACTCACGAAGGGACACTGAAGCTTTCTTT. Its translation: CASSYSRSNSRRDTEAFF.

This sequence joins TRBV28 and TRBJ2-7; D is possibly TRBD1 or TRBD2 (7 bases each). V lost 8 bases and J 2 bases, leaving 19 bases between the germline ends. CDR1 and CDR2 from the germline V gene are MDHEN and SYDVKM. This CDR3 has 15 amino acids. CDR3 in DNA: TGTGCCAGCGGTAGAGCGGGACAGCGTACCTACGAGCAGTACTTC. It yields the protein CASGRAGQRTYEQYF.

The sample holds one count of this clonotype. One junction end disagrees with the germline gene, perhaps due to a read error. The chain has TRBV6-2 or TRBV6-3 and TRBJ1-5; 9 bases fit TRBD1. The CDR3 is 15 residues long. The germline V gene has CDR1 MNHEY and CDR2 SVGEGT. CDR3 residues: CASSLGQGGNQPRHF. The CDR3 nucleotides read TGTGCCAGCAGCCTGGGACAGGGTGGGAATCAGCCCCGGCATTTT.

The V and J genes are TRBV7-2 and TRBJ2-1; no reliable D call. Germline-derived CDR1 and CDR2 are SGHTA and FQGNSA. The CDR3 has 12 residues. V gave up 1 base and J gave up 11 bases, with 9 bases separating them. The CDR3: CASSLETGQQFF. In DNA, the CDR3 is TGTGCCAGCAGCTTAGAGACGGGTCAGCAGTTCTTC.

Remarks on this clonotype: It may be a read error: a sequence one base away is much more abundant. The J gene is TRBJ2-1, the V gene TRBV18; no definite D call. The CDR3 contains 11 residues. Trimming took 8 bases from V and 8 from J, leaving 10 bases between them. CDR1 is KGHSH, CDR2 LQKENI, per germline. CDR3 nucleotide sequence: TGTGCCAGCGCGCCGGGCGATGAGCAGTTCTTC. This codes for CASAPGDEQFF. The variable domain in full, completed from reference TRBV18 and TRBJ2-1, reads NAGVMQNPRHLVRRRGQEARLRCSPMKGHSHVYWYRQLPEEGLKFMVYLQKENIIDESGMPKERFSAEFPKEGPSILRIQQVVRGDSAAYFCASAPGDEQFFGPGTRLTVL.